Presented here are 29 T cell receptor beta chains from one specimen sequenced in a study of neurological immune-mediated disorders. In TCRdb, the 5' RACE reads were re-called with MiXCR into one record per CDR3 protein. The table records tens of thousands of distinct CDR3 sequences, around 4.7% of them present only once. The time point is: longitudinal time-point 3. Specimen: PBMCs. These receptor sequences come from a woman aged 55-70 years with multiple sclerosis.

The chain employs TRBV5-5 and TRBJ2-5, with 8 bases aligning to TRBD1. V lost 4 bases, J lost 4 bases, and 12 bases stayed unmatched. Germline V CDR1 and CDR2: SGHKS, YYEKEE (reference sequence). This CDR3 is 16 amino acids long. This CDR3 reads CASSGRDRGVAETQYF. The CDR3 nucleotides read TGTGCCAGCAGCGGACGCGACAGGGGCGTTGCAGAGACCCAGTACTTC. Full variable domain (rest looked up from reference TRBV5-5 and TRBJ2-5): DAGVTQSPTHLIKTRGQQVTLRCSPISGHKSVSWYQQVLGQGPQFIFQYYEKEERGRGNFPDRFSARQFPNYSSELNVNALLLGDSALYLCASSGRDRGVAETQYFGPGTRLLVL.

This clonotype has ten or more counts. The CDR3: CASSPGDRGYEQYF. CDR3 DNA: TGTGCCAGCAGTCCCGGGGACAGGGGCTACGAGCAGTACTTC. The rearrangement joins TRBV27 to TRBJ2-7; 10 positions agree with TRBD1. This CDR3 region has 14 residues. V gave up 5 bases and J gave up 3 bases; unmatched junction bases: 4. Germline-derived CDR1 and CDR2 are MNHEY and SMNVEV (reference sequence).

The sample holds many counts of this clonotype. CDR3 loop: CASSTRQGVLNEQYF. The DNA of the CDR3 is TGTGCCAGCAGCACCCGACAGGGGGTTTTAAACGAGCAGTACTTC. V gene TRBV7-8 combines with J gene TRBJ2-7; 9 bases are a match to TRBD1. Germline lookup yields CDR1 SGHVS and CDR2 FQNEAQ. The junction had 10 bases not matched to a gene; V was cut back by 5 bases and J by 5 bases. The CDR3 spans 15 residues.

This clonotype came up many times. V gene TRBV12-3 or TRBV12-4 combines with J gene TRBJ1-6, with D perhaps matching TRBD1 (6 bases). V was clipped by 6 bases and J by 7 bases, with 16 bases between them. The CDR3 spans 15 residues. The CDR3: CASRKHRDTNSPLHF. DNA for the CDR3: TGTGCCAGCAGGAAACACAGGGATACCAATTCACCCCTCCACTTT.

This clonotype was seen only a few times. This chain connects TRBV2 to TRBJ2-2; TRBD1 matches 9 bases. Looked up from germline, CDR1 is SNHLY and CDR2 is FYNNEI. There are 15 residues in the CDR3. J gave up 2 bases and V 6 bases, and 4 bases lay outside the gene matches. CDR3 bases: TGTGCCAGCAGGGGACAGGGAGTCAACACCGGGGAGCTGTTTTTT. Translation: CASRGQGVNTGELFF.

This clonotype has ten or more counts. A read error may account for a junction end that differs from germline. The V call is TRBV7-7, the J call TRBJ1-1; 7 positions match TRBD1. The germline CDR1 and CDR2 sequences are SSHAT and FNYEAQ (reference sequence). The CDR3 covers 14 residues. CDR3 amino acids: CASSTDREHTEAFF. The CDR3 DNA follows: TGTGCTAGCAGCACCGACAGGGAGCACACTGAAGCTTTCTTT.

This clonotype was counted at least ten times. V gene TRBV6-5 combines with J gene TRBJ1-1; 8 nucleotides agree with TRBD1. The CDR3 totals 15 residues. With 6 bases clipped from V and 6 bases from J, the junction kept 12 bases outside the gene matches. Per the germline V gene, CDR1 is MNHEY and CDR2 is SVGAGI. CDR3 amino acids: CASSSRTGRFAEAFF. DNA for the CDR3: TGTGCCAGCAGCAGCCGGACAGGGCGGTTCGCTGAAGCTTTCTTT.

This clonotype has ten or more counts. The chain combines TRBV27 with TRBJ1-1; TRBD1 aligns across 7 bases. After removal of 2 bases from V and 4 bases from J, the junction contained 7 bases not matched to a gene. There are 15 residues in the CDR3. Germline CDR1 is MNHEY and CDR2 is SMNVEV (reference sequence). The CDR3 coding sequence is TGTGCCAGCAGTTTAGTGGGCAGGGGGGGCACTGAAGCTTTCTTT. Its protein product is CASSLVGRGGTEAFF.

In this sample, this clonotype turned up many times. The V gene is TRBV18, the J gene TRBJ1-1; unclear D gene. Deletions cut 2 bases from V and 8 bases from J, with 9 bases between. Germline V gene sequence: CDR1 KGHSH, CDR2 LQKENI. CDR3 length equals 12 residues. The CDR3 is CASSPERVEAFF. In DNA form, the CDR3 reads TGTGCCAGCTCACCAGAAAGGGTAGAAGCTTTCTTT.

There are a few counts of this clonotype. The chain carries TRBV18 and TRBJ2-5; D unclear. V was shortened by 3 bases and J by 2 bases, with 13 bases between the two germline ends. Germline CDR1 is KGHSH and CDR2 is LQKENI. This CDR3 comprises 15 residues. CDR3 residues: CASSPVNGPQETQYF. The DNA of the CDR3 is TGTGCCAGCTCACCTGTCAACGGGCCGCAAGAGACCCAGTACTTC.

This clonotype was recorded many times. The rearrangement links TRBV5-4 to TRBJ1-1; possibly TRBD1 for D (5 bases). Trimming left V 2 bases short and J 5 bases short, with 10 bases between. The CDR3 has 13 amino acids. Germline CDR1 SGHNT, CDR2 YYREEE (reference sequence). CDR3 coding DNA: TGTGCCAGCAGCTTAGACAGTTGGACTGAAGCTTTCTTT. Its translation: CASSLDSWTEAFF.

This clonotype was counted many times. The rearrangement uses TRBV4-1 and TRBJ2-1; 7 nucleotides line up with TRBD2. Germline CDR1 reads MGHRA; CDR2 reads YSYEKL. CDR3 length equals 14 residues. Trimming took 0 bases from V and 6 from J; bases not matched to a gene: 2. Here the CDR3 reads CASSQDIAGNEQFF. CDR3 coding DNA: TGCGCCAGCAGCCAAGATATAGCGGGCAATGAGCAGTTCTTC.

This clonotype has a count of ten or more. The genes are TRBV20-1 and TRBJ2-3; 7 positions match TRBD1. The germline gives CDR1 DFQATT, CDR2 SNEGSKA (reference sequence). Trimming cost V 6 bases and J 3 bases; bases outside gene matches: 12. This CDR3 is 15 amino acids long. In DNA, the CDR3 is TGCAGTGCAACTGTAGGGGGCGGATTGACAGATACGCAGTATTTT. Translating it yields CSATVGGGLTDTQYF.

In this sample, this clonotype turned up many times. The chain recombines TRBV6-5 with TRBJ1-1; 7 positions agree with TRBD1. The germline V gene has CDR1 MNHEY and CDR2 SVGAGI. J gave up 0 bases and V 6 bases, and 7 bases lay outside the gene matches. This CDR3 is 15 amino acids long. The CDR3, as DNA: TGTGCCAGCAGCGATAGGGACAGCTTGAACACTGAAGCTTTCTTT. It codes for CASSDRDSLNTEAFF.

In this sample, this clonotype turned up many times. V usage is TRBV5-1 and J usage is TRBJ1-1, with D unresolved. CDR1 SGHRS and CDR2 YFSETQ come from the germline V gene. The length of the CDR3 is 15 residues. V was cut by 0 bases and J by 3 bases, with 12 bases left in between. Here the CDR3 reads CASSLDSVEDTEAFF. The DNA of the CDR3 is TGCGCCAGCAGCTTGGACAGCGTAGAGGACACTGAAGCTTTCTTT.

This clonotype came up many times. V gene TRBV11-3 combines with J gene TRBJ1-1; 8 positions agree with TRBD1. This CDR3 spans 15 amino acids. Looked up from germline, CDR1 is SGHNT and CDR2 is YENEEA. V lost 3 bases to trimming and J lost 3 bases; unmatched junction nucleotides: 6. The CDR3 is CASSLNQGADTEAFF. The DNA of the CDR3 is TGTGCCAGCAGCTTGAACCAGGGGGCGGACACTGAAGCTTTCTTT.

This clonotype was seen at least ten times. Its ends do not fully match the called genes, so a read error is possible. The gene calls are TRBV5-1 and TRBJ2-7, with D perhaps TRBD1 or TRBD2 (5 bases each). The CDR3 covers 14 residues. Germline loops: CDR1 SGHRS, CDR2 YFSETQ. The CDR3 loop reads CASTLGPVSYEQYF. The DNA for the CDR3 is TGCGCCAGCACCTTGGGACCTGTCTCCTACGAGCAGTACTTC.

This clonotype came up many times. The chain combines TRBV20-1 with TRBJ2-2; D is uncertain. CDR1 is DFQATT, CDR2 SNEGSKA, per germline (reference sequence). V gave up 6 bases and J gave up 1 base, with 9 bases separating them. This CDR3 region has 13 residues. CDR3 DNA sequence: TGCAGTGCCACCTACAGGAACACCGGGGAGCTGTTTTTT. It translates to CSATYRNTGELFF.

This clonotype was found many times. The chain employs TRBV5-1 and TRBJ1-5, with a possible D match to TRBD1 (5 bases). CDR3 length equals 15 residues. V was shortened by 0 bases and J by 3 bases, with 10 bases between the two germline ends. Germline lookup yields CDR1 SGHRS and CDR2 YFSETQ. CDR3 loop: CASSLAGGNNQPQHF. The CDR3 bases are TGCGCCAGCAGCTTGGCTGGGGGAAACAATCAGCCCCAGCATTTT.

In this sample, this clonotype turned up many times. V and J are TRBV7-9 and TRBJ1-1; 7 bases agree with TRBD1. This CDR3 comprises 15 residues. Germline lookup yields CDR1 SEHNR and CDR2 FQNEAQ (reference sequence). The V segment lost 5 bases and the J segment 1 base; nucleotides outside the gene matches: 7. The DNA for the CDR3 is TGTGCCAGCAGCCAGACAGGGCCGCGGAACACTGAAGCTTTCTTT. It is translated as CASSQTGPRNTEAFF.

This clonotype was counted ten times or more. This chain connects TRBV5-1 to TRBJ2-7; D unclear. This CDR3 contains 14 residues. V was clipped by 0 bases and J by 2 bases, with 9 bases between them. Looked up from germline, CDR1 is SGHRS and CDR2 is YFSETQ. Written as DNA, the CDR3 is TGCGCCAGCAGCTTGGGGCACAATGCCTACGAGCAGTACTTC. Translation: CASSLGHNAYEQYF.

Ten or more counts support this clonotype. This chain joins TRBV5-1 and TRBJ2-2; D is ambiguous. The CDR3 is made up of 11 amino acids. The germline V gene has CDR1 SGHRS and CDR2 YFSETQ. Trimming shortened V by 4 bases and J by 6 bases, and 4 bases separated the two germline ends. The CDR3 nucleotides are TGCGCCAGCAGCGGGGCCGGGGAGCTGTTTTTT. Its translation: CASSGAGELFF.

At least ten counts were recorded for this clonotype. Here the CDR3 reads CASSSLGETQYF. The CDR3 nucleotides read TGTGCCAGCAGCTCGCTGGGAGAGACCCAGTACTTC. The chain employs TRBV7-6 and TRBJ2-5; no clear D. Germline CDR1 SGHVS, CDR2 FNYEAQ. The CDR3 contains 12 residues. Trimming took off 4 bases at V and 4 bases at J, with 7 bases between the two ends.

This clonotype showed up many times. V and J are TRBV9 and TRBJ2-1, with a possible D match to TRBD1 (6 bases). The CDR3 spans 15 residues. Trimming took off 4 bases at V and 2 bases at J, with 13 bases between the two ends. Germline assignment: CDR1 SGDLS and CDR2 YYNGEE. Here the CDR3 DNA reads TGTGCCAGCAGCCCCAGGCAGGGGACCTACAATGAGCAGTTCTTC. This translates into CASSPRQGTYNEQFF.

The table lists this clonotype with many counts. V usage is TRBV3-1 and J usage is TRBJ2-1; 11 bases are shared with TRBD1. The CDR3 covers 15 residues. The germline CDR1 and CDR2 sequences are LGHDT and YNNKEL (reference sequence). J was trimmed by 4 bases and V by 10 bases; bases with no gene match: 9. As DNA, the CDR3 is TGTGCCACCAGTTGGGACAGGGGGGCTTACAATGAGCAGTTCTTC. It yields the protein CATSWDRGAYNEQFF.

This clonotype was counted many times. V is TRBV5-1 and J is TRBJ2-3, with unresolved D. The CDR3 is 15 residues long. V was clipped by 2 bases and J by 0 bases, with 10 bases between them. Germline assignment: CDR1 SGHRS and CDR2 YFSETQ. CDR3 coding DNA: TGCGCCAGCAGCTTAGGAGTCCAAAGCACAGATACGCAGTATTTT. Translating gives CASSLGVQSTDTQYF.

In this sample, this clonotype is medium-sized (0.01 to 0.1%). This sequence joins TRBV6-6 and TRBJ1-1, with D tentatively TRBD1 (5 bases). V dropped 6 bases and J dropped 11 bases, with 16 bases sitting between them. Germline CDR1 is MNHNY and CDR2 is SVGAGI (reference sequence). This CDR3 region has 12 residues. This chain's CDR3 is CASSSADRRAFF. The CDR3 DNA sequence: TGTGCCAGCAGCTCGGCTGACAGACGGGCTTTCTTT.

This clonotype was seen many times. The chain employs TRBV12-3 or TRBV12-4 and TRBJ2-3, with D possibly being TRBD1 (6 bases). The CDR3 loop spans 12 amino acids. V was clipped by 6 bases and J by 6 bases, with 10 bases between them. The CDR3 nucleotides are TGTGCCAGCAGCCCTACAGGGGATACGCAGTATTTT. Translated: CASSPTGDTQYF.

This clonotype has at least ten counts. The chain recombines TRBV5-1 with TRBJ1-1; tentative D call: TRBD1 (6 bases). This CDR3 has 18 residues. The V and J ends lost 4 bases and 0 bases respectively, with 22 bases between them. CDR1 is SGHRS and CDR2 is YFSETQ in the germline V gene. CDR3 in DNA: TGCGCCAGCAGCCCGACTCAGGGGCTCACAGGCATGAACACTGAAGCTTTCTTT. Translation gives CASSPTQGLTGMNTEAFF. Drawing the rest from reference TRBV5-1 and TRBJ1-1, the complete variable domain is KAGVTQTPRYLIKTRGQQVTLSCSPISGHRSVSWYQQTPGQGLQFLFEYFSETQRNKGNFPGRFSGRQFSNSRSEMNVSTLELGDSALYLCASSPTQGLTGMNTEAFFGQGTRLTVV.